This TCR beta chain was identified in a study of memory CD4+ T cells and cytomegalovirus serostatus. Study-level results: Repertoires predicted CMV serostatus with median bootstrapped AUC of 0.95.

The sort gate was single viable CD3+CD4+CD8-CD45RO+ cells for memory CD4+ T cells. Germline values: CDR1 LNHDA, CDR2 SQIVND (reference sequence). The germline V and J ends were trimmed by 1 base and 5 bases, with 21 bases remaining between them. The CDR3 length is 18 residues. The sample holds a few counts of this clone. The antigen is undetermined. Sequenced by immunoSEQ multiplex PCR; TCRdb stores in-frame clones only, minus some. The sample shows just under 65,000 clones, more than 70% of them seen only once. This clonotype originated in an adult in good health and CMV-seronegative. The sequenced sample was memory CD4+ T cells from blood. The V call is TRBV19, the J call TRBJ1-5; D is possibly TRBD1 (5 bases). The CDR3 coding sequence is TGTGCCAGTAGTATAGGTACGTATGGGACTGGTAGATATCAGCCCCAGCATTTT. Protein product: CASSIGTYGTGRYQPQHF.